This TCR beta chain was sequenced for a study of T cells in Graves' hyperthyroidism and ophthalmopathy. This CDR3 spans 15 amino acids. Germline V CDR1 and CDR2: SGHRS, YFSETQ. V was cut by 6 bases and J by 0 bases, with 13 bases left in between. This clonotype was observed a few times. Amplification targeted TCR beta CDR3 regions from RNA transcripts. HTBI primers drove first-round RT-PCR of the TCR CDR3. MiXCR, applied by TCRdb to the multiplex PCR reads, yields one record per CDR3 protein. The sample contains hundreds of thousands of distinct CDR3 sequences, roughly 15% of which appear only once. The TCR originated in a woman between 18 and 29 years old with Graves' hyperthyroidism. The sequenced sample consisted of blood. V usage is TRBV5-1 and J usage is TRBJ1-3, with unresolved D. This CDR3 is CASTRGSRSGNTIYF. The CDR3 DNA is TGCGCCAGCACCCGGGGAAGCCGCTCTGGAAACACCATATATTTT.